This TCR beta chain was captured in a study of post-analysis software for immune sequencing data. The overall study: There were relapsing-remitting, secondary progressive and progressive-relapsing multiple sclerosis among the disease courses included.

This CDR3 is built from 16 residues. CDR1 is MRHNA, CDR2 SNTAGT, per germline. Trimming cost V 7 bases and J 0 bases; bases outside gene matches: 9. cDNA libraries of TCR beta carried unique molecular identifiers. One entry per CDR3 protein, called by TCRdb with MiXCR from the PCR reads. The sample shows around 400,000 distinct CDR3 sequences, 39% of them seen only once. Many counts were recorded for this clonotype. Its antigen is as yet unknown. Findings and limits, study-wide: Same-batch samples co-clustered strongly by F measure. Roughly five TRBV segments occurring more often in patients than controls included TRBV5-6, TRBV5-1 and TRBV20-1.

The receptor was isolated from a girl under 10 years old with multiple sclerosis. Sequencing was performed on blood. V and J are TRBV6-4 and TRBJ2-4, with TRBD1 identical over 7 bases. The CDR3 loop reads CASKRQGILAKNIQYF. DNA of the CDR3: TGTGCCAGCAAACGACAGGGAATACTAGCCAAAAACATTCAGTACTTC.